Each of the 20 T cell receptor beta chains below was sequenced from the same sample in a study of cytotoxic CD8 clonotypes in ibrutinib-treated CLL. TCRdb keeps only in-frame clones here, not all; method: immunoSEQ multiplex PCR. Of 110,000 to 150,000 clones in the sample, more than 75% were seen once. Here the sequenced sample was PBMCs, taken after 24 months of ibrutinib treatment. The receptors stem from a human donor with chronic lymphocytic leukemia.

The V and J genes are TRBV7-6 and TRBJ1-1; 11 positions agree with TRBD1. The CDR3 spans 16 residues. The V segment lost 5 bases and the J segment 4 bases; nucleotides outside the gene matches: 9. The V gene's germline CDR1 is SGHVS and CDR2 FNYEAQ. The CDR3 DNA reads as TGTGCCAGCAGCCCCGTCGGCGGGACAGGGGGCACTGAAGCTTTCTTT. The encoded protein is CASSPVGGTGGTEAFF.

This clone appeared once. This chain joins TRBV7-2 and TRBJ2-1, with D perhaps assigned TRBD1 or TRBD2 (5 bases each). Germline V gives CDR1 SGHTA, CDR2 FQGNSA. V lost 0 bases and J 9 bases, leaving 9 bases between the germline ends. The CDR3 runs 13 residues. The DNA of the CDR3 is TGTGCCAGCAGCTTAGCGGGGGTAGCTGAGCAGTTCTTC. Amino acids: CASSLAGVAEQFF. Variable domain in full (rest from reference TRBV7-2 and TRBJ2-1): GAGVSQSPSNKVTEKGKDVELRCDPISGHTALYWYRQSLGQGLEFLIYFQGNSAPDKSGLPSDRFSAERTGGSVSTLTIQRTQQEDSAVYLCASSLAGVAEQFFGPGTRLTVL.

This clone was found many times. CDR3 sequence: CASSLPPSGRELFF. Written as DNA, the CDR3 is TGTGCCAGCAGCTTACCCCCCTCGGGTCGGGAGCTGTTTTTT. The V and J genes are TRBV7-9 and TRBJ2-2; unclear D gene. Per the germline V gene, CDR1 is SEHNR and CDR2 is FQNEAQ (reference sequence). Trimming took off 2 bases at V and 9 bases at J, with 13 bases between the two ends. The CDR3 consists of 14 residues.

This clone was seen more than once but under ten times. V usage is TRBV5-1 and J usage is TRBJ1-1; no reliable D call. This CDR3 is built from 13 residues. Deletions cut 2 bases from V and 4 bases from J, with 9 bases between. The germline V gene encodes CDR1 SGHRS and CDR2 YFSETQ. In DNA form, the CDR3 reads TGCGCCAGCAGCTTAGGAGAGGGCACTGAAGCTTTCTTT. The encoded protein is CASSLGEGTEAFF.

This clone has just a few counts. This sequence joins TRBV6-5 and TRBJ2-7; unclear D gene. The V gene lost 6 bases and the J gene lost 5 bases, with 11 bases spanning the gap. The V gene's germline CDR1 is MNHEY and CDR2 SVGAGI. CDR3 length: 12 residues. CDR3 nucleotides: TGTGCCAGCAGCGGTCCGTGGCACGAGCAGTACTTC. It specifies CASSGPWHEQYF.

The rearrangement uses TRBV7-6 and TRBJ2-7; D might be TRBD1 (5 bases). The CDR3 has 13 residues. CDR1 is SGHVS and CDR2 is FNYEAQ in the germline V gene. The V end was cut by 3 bases, the J end by 2 bases, with 8 bases between. This CDR3 reads CASSLWGPYEQYF. For the CDR3, the DNA is TGTGCCAGCAGCTTGTGGGGCCCCTACGAGCAGTACTTC.

This clone was observed at least ten times. V gene TRBV15 combines with J gene TRBJ1-4, with TRBD1 as a possible D gene (5 bases). This CDR3 region has 14 residues. From germline, CDR1 is LNHNV and CDR2 YYDKDF (reference sequence). The V gene lost 8 bases and the J gene lost 0 bases, with 10 bases spanning the gap. CDR3 region: CATAQGATNEKLFF. CDR3 DNA: TGTGCCACCGCCCAGGGTGCAACTAATGAAAAACTGTTTTTT.

The rearrangement links TRBV10-3 to TRBJ2-4, with D perhaps TRBD2 (6 bases). The CDR3 extends over 14 amino acids. V lost 7 bases and J 7 bases, leaving 17 bases between the germline ends. CDR1 and CDR2 from the germline V gene are ENHRY and SYGVKD. CDR3 nucleotides: TGTGCCATCACCCCAGACCCCCGGGGGAACATTCAGTACTTC. Translation: CAITPDPRGNIQYF.

The chain has TRBV4-1 and TRBJ1-6; D remains unclear. Per the germline V gene, CDR1 is MGHRA and CDR2 is YSYEKL. Trimming shortened V by 0 bases and J by 8 bases, and 11 bases separated the two germline ends. The length of the CDR3 is 15 residues. CDR3 coding DNA: TGCGCCAGCAGCCAAGATAGGGCGGAGCATTCACCCCTCCACTTT. Translated: CASSQDRAEHSPLHF.

The rearrangement joins TRBV10-3 to TRBJ1-1; D remains unclear. Deletions cut 4 bases from V and 0 bases from J, with 9 bases between. The CDR3 contains 14 residues. Germline loops: CDR1 ENHRY, CDR2 SYGVKD. This CDR3 reads CAISGGEMNTEAFF. In nucleotides, the CDR3 is TGTGCCATCAGTGGGGGAGAAATGAACACTGAAGCTTTCTTT.

This clone was detected a few times. The rearrangement joins TRBV28 to TRBJ1-2; 7 positions match TRBD1. Germline assignment: CDR1 MDHEN and CDR2 SYDVKM. Trimming took 7 bases from V and 3 from J; bases not matched to a gene: 5. The CDR3 extends over 13 amino acids. The CDR3 DNA reads as TGTGCCAGCAACGCCGGGACAGACTATGGCTACACCTTC. Residues: CASNAGTDYGYTF.

This chain uses TRBV13 with TRBJ1-2, with D maybe TRBD1 (5 bases). The germline V and J ends were trimmed by 5 bases and 8 bases, with 12 bases remaining between them. CDR3 length: 12 residues. Germline CDR1 PRHDT, CDR2 FYEKMQ (reference sequence). In nucleotides, the CDR3 is TGTGCCAGCAGCCAAGGGACCGGGGGCTACACCTTC. Its translation is CASSQGTGGYTF. The variable domain in full, with the rest retrieved from reference TRBV13 and TRBJ1-2, is AAGVIQSPRHLIKEKRETATLKCYPIPRHDTVYWYQQGPGQDPQFLISFYEKMQSDKGSIPDRFSAQQFSDYHSELNMSSLELGDSALYFCASSQGTGGYTFGSGTRLTVV.

The chain is built from TRBV5-5 and TRBJ2-3; D is possibly TRBD1 or TRBD2 (5 bases each). Germline CDR1 is SGHKS and CDR2 is YYEKEE (reference sequence). The CDR3 covers 14 residues. V was clipped by 0 bases and J by 5 bases, with 10 bases between them. The CDR3 region has the DNA TGTGCCAGCAGCTTGGGGGACCACAGAGATACGCAGTATTTT. Its protein is CASSLGDHRDTQYF.

The chain couples TRBV7-6 to TRBJ2-3; the D gene is possibly TRBD1 (6 bases). Germline lookup yields CDR1 SGHVS and CDR2 FNYEAQ. The CDR3 is made up of 14 amino acids. The ends were cut back, 5 bases at V and 3 bases at J, with 12 bases in the middle. The DNA of the CDR3 is TGTGCCAGCAGCCTCCTTAGGGGGACAGATACGCAGTATTTT. The encoded protein is CASSLLRGTDTQYF.

This clone has only one observation. The CDR3 protein is CATFPATGLRGYTF. Written as DNA, the CDR3 is TGTGCCACCTTTCCCGCGACAGGGTTGCGTGGCTACACCTTC. The chain combines TRBV2 with TRBJ1-2; 7 bases match TRBD1. This CDR3 is built from 14 residues. The V segment lost 10 bases and the J segment 7 bases; nucleotides outside the gene matches: 15. The germline V gene has CDR1 SNHLY and CDR2 FYNNEI.

V and J are TRBV5-6 and TRBJ2-2, with 9 bases matching TRBD2. The germline gives CDR1 SGHDT, CDR2 YYEEEE. The length of the CDR3 is 17 residues. J lost 4 bases, V lost 0 bases, and 7 bases had no gene match. The CDR3, as DNA: TGTGCCAGCAGCTTGGCCTGGCTAGCGGGACGCACCGGGGAGCTGTTTTTT. This encodes CASSLAWLAGRTGELFF.

The genes are TRBV6-1 and TRBJ1-3; 7 positions match TRBD1. Unmatched junction bases numbered 5, after V lost 7 bases and J lost 8 bases. Germline assignment: CDR1 MNHNS and CDR2 SASEGT. This CDR3 has 12 residues. The chain's CDR3 is CASKPGGHTIYF. The CDR3 region has the DNA TGTGCCAGCAAACCAGGGGGACACACCATATATTTT.

This clone appeared once. This chain joins TRBV9 and TRBJ2-7; 8 bases are shared with TRBD1. The germline gives CDR1 SGDLS, CDR2 YYNGEE. With V trimmed by 7 bases and J by 3 bases, 0 bases remained unmatched. The CDR3 spans 11 residues. The CDR3 spells CASGQGYEQYF. Here the CDR3 DNA reads TGTGCCAGCGGACAGGGCTACGAGCAGTACTTC.

This chain links TRBV9 with TRBJ1-1; no clear D gene. The CDR3 is 13 amino acids. Trimming took 3 bases from V and 8 from J, leaving 14 bases between them. Germline V gives CDR1 SGDLS, CDR2 YYNGEE. DNA for the CDR3: TGTGCCAGCAGCGCAGAGTTCCCACCCGAAGCTTTCTTT. This sequence encodes CASSAEFPPEAFF. Complete variable domain (other parts from reference TRBV9 and TRBJ1-1): DSGVTQTPKHLITATGQRVTLRCSPRSGDLSVYWYQQSLDQGLQFLIQYYNGEERAKGNILERFSAQQFPDLHSELNLSSLELGDSALYFCASSAEFPPEAFFGQGTRLTVV.

The chain recombines TRBV4-2 with TRBJ2-6; weak D call: TRBD2 (6 bases). Per the germline V gene, CDR1 is LGHNA and CDR2 is YNFKEQ. Deletions cut 2 bases from V and 3 bases from J, with 17 bases between. The CDR3 runs 18 residues. The CDR3 loop reads CASSQNLAGSFGANVLTF. DNA for the CDR3: TGTGCCAGCAGCCAAAATCTTGCGGGGAGCTTTGGGGCCAACGTCCTGACTTTC.